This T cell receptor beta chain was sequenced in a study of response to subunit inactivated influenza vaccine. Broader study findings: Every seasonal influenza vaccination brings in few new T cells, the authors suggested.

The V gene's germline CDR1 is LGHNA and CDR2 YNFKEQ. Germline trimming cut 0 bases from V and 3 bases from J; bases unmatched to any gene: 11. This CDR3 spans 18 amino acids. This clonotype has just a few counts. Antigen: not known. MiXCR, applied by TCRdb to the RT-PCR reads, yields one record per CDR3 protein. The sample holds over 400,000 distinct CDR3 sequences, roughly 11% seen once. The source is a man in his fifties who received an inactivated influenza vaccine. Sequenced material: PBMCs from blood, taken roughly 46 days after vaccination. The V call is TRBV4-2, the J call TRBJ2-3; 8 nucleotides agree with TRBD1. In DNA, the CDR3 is TGTGCCAGCAGCCAAGATCGGCAGGGGGCAATTGGGACAGATACGCAGTATTTT. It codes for CASSQDRQGAIGTDTQYF.